These T cell receptor beta chains were read from a single sample in a study of OX40 agonist ivuxolimab in advanced cancers. Only in-frame clones appear in the TCRdb table, and some are missing; sequencing was by immunoSEQ multiplex PCR. The profile shows about 54,000 clones, over 70% of them singletons. Sequences were derived from CD4+ or CD8+ T cells sorted from blood, sampled in a trial of the OX40 agonist ivuxolimab. These receptors came from an adult with an advanced solid tumor such as melanoma, head and neck, liver or kidney cancer. CDR3s include the opening cysteine and the closing phenylalanine or tryptophan. Fields, in order: clone size, D gene, J gene, V gene, CDR3 protein, CDR3 DNA. The D gene is left open where the match is weak. Size is stated for part of the rows, as once, few or many counts, or as a class when the clone is expanded.

- | - | TRBJ1-4 | TRBV5-1 | CASSLAGVATNEKLFF | TGCGCCAGCAGCTTGGCAGGGGTTGCAACTAATGAAAAACTGTTTTTT
- | - | TRBJ2-7 | TRBV6-5 | CASSSIWARTSLEQYF | TGTGCCAGCAGTTCCATATGGGCCCGGACCAGCCTCGAGCAGTACTTC
- | - | TRBJ1-1 | TRBV27 | CASTPRQLSGNTEAFF | TGTGCCAGCACCCCCAGACAGCTTTCAGGGAACACTGAAGCTTTCTTT
few | TRBD1 | TRBJ1-2 | TRBV7-9 | CASSLEFGTGEYGYTF | TGTGCCAGCAGCTTAGAATTCGGGACAGGTGAATATGGCTACACCTTC
few | TRBD1 | TRBJ1-6 | TRBV7-2 | CASSLAPYRGRGNSPLHF | TGTGCCAGCAGCTTAGCCCCTTACAGGGGGCGCGGTAATTCACCCCTCCACTTT
- | - | TRBJ1-5 | TRBV27 | CASSLQGRRQPQHF | TGTGCCAGCAGTTTACAGGGTAGGCGTCAGCCCCAGCATTTT
- | TRBD1 | TRBJ1-1 | TRBV4-3 | CASSHTGGMNTEAFF | TGCGCCAGCAGCCACACAGGGGGAATGAACACTGAAGCTTTCTTT
- | TRBD1 | TRBJ2-3 | TRBV15 | CATSRTGGVDTQYF | TGTGCCACCAGTAGGACAGGGGGAGTAGATACGCAGTATTTT
- | - | TRBJ1-2 | TRBV19 | CASSIFSPLSRGSNYGYTF | TGTGCCAGTAGTATATTCAGCCCCCTATCCAGGGGCTCTAACTATGGCTACACCTTC
- | - | TRBJ2-6 | TRBV6-6 | CASSYGGSGANVLTF | TGTGCCAGCAGTTACGGAGGGTCTGGGGCCAACGTCCTGACTTTC
- | TRBD2 | TRBJ2-2 | TRBV6-7 | CASARTSGRNTGELFF | TGTGCCAGCGCCCGAACTAGCGGAAGGAACACCGGGGAGCTGTTTTTT
- | TRBD2 | TRBJ2-7 | TRBV7-2 | CASSPVGRAGGHEQYF | TGTGCCAGCAGCCCCGTTGGCAGGGCGGGGGGGCACGAGCAGTACTTC
few | - | TRBJ2-4 | TRBV2 | CASNGVGAELAKNIQYF | TGTGCCAGCAACGGGGTGGGGGCCGAGTTAGCCAAAAACATTCAGTACTTC
- | - | TRBJ2-1 | TRBV6-5 | CASSYFSSTHNEQFF | TGTGCCAGCAGTTACTTTTCCAGTACTCACAATGAGCAGTTCTTC
- | TRBD1 | TRBJ2-1 | TRBV25-1 | CASREGQVTNEQFF | TGTGCCAGCAGAGAAGGACAGGTAACGAATGAGCAGTTCTTC
- | - | TRBJ2-7 | TRBV7-9 | CASSLGQAAYEQYF | TGTGCCAGCAGCTTAGGACAGGCCGCCTACGAGCAGTACTTC
- | TRBD1 | TRBJ2-7 | TRBV18 | CASSPSRDRDYEQYF | TGTGCCAGCTCACCTAGCCGGGACAGGGACTACGAGCAGTACTTC
- | - | TRBJ1-5 | TRBV6-5 | CASLRGKPQHF | TGTGCCAGCCTGAGGGGGAAGCCCCAGCATTTT
- | TRBD1 | TRBJ1-6 | TRBV6-5 | CASTSQGGKGSPLHF | TGTGCCAGCACCTCCCAGGGGGGTAAGGGCTCACCCCTCCACTTT
- | - | TRBJ2-2 | TRBV7-6 | CASSSISTGELFF | TGTGCCAGCAGTTCTATATCAACCGGGGAGCTGTTTTTT
- | TRBD1 | TRBJ1-3 | TRBV13 | CASSPQDREGTIYF | TGTGCCAGCAGCCCACAGGACAGGGAAGGCACCATATATTTT
- | - | TRBJ1-5 | TRBV19 | CASSIVWTDPFYSNQPQHF | TGTGCCAGTAGTATAGTCTGGACAGACCCTTTTTATAGCAATCAGCCCCAGCATTTT
- | - | TRBJ2-1 | TRBV5-1 | CASSGAPSSYNEQFF | TGCGCCAGCAGCGGGGCTCCTAGCTCCTACAATGAGCAGTTCTTC
- | - | TRBJ2-2 | TRBV6-6 | CASSYSKVPNTGELFF | TGTGCCAGCAGTTACTCTAAGGTCCCGAACACCGGGGAGCTGTTTTTT
- | - | TRBJ1-1 | TRBV7-2 | CASSPASNTEAFF | TGTGCCAGCAGCCCGGCTTCGAACACTGAAGCTTTCTTT
- | - | TRBJ1-1 | TRBV7-2 | CASSLFRGDSNTEAFF | TGTGCCAGCAGCTTGTTCAGGGGCGATTCGAACACTGAAGCTTTCTTT
- | - | TRBJ2-7 | TRBV11-2 | CASSYLVQANSEQYF | TGTGCCAGCAGCTATCTCGTCCAGGCAAACTCCGAGCAGTACTTC
- | TRBD2 | TRBJ2-1 | TRBV9 | CASSVELAGGDEQFF | TGTGCCAGCAGCGTAGAGCTAGCGGGCGGGGATGAGCAGTTCTTC
- | - | TRBJ1-2 | TRBV7-9 | CASSLGGSEYGYTF | TGTGCCAGCAGCTTAGGGGGCTCTGAATATGGCTACACCTTC
- | - | TRBJ1-4 | TRBV29-1 | CSVEDLAGTTEKLFF | TGCAGCGTTGAAGATCTCGCGGGGACGACTGAAAAACTGTTTTTT
- | - | TRBJ1-5 | TRBV21-1 | CASSGSNQPQHF | TGTGCCAGCTCGGGGTCTAATCAGCCCCAGCATTTT
- | TRBD1 | TRBJ1-5 | TRBV6-5 | CASSFGTGGSQPQHF | TGTGCCAGCAGTTTTGGGACAGGGGGCAGTCAGCCCCAGCATTTT
- | TRBD1 | TRBJ2-1 | TRBV7-2 | CASTPGQGFNEQFF | TGTGCCAGCACACCGGGACAGGGGTTTAATGAGCAGTTCTTC
once | - | TRBJ2-3 | TRBV27 | CASSALERRITDTQYF | TGTGCCAGCAGTGCCCTCGAGCGGAGGATCACAGATACGCAGTATTTT
- | TRBD1 | TRBJ2-3 | TRBV7-2 | CASSFRGQGDFTDTQYF | TGTGCCAGCAGCTTCCGTGGACAGGGTGACTTCACAGATACGCAGTATTTT
once | - | TRBJ2-1 | TRBV6-5 | CASRPGLANEQFF | TGTGCCAGCAGACCCGGGCTAGCGAATGAGCAGTTCTTC
- | TRBD1 | TRBJ2-7 | TRBV11-2 | CASTPGTGPRGEQYF | TGTGCCAGCACTCCCGGGACAGGGCCAAGGGGGGAGCAGTACTTC
- | - | TRBJ1-2 | TRBV6-6 | CASSSRGENGYTF | TGTGCCAGCAGCTCCCGGGGGGAGAATGGCTACACCTTC
- | - | TRBJ1-5 | TRBV11-3 | CASSRGRNQPQHF | TGTGCCAGCAGCCGGGGGAGGAATCAGCCCCAGCATTTT
- | TRBD2 | TRBJ2-5 | TRBV5-1 | CASSLGSGGPVLETQYF | TGCGCCAGCAGCTTGGGTAGCGGGGGGCCCGTATTAGAGACCCAGTACTTC
- | - | TRBJ1-5 | TRBV5-5 | CASSLGVLAPQPQHF | TGTGCCAGCAGCTTGGGGGTTTTAGCCCCTCAGCCCCAGCATTTT
- | - | TRBJ1-3 | TRBV6-1 | CASMKQSSGNTIYF | TGTGCCAGCATGAAACAGAGCTCTGGAAACACCATATATTTT
- | - | TRBJ2-1 | TRBV7-2 | CASSPHGRNSYNEQFF | TGTGCCAGCAGCCCCCACGGGCGGAACTCCTACAATGAGCAGTTCTTC
once | TRBD2 | TRBJ2-5 | TRBV9 | CASSVGFGGGIEETQYF | TGTGCCAGCAGCGTAGGGTTTGGCGGGGGGATCGAGGAGACCCAGTACTTC
- | - | TRBJ1-5 | TRBV11-2 | CASSLEWAQPQHF | TGTGCCAGCAGCTTAGAATGGGCTCAGCCCCAGCATTTT
- | TRBD2 | TRBJ2-7 | TRBV27 | CASWRTSGSSYEQYF | TGTGCCAGCTGGAGGACTAGCGGGAGCTCCTACGAGCAGTACTTC